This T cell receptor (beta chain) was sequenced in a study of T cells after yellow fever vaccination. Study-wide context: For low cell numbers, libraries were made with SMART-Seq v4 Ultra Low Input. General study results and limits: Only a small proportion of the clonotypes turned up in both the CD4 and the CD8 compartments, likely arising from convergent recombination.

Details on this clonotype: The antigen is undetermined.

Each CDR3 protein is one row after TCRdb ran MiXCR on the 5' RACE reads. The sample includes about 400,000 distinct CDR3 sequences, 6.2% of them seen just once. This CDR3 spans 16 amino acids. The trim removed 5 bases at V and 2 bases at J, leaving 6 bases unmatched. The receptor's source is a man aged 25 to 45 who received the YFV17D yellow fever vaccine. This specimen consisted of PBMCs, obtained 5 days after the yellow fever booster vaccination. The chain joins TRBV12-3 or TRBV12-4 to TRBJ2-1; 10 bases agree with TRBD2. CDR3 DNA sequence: TGTGCCAGCAGTCACCGACTAGCGGGCCCCTACAATGAGCAGTTCTTC. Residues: CASSHRLAGPYNEQFF.